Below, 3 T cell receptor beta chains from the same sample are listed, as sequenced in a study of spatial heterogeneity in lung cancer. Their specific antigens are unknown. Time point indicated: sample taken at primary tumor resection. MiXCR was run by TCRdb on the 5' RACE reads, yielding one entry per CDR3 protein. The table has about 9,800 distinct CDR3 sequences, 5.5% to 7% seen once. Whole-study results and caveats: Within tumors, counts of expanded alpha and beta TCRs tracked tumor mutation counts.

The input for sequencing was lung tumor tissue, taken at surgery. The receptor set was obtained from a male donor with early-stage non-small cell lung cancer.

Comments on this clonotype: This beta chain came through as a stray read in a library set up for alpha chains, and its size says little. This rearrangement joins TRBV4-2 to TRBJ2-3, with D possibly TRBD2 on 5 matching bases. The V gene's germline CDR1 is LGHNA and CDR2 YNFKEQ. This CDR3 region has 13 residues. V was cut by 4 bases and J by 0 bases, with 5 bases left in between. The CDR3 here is CASSRTSTDTQYF. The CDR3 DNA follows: TGTGCCAGCAGCCGGACTAGCACAGATACGCAGTATTTT.

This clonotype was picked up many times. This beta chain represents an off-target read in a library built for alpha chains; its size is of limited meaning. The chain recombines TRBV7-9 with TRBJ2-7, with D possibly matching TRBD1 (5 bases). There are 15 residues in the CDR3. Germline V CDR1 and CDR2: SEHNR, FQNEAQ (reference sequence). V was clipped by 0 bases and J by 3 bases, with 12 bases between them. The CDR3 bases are TGTGCCAGCAGCTTAGCCTCCGGACACCTCTACGAGCAGTACTTC. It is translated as CASSLASGHLYEQYF.

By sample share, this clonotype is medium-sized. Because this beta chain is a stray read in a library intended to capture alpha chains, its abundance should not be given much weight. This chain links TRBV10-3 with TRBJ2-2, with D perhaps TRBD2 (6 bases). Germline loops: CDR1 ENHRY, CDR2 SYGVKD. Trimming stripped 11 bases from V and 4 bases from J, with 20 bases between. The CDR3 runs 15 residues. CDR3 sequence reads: CAAGNVPGGTGELFF. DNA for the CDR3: TGTGCCGCCGGCAATGTCCCCGGGGGCACCGGGGAGCTGTTTTTT.